One and the same sample provided the 27 T cell receptor beta chains below, sequenced in a study of response to subunit inactivated influenza vaccine. A single record per CDR3 protein comes from TCRdb applying MiXCR to the RT-PCR reads. Among hundreds of thousands of distinct CDR3 sequences listed, about 25% were seen once. The sequenced sample was CD4+ T cells sorted from PBMCs, obtained approximately 5 days after vaccination. Receptors originate from a man over 45 who received an inactivated influenza vaccine.

The chain has TRBV18 and TRBJ2-3; 10 bases line up with TRBD2. The CDR3 runs to 15 residues. Germline V gives CDR1 KGHSH, CDR2 LQKENI. Trimming took 2 bases from V and 3 from J; bases not matched to a gene: 2. The CDR3 nucleotides are TGTGCCAGCTCACCAAAGCGGGGGGGAACAGATACGCAGTATTTT. As protein: CASSPKRGGTDTQYF. The entire variable domain, with the rest obtained from reference TRBV18 and TRBJ2-3, is as follows: NAGVMQNPRHLVRRRGQEARLRCSPMKGHSHVYWYRQLPEEGLKFMVYLQKENIIDESGMPKERFSAEFPKEGPSILRIQQVVRGDSAAYFCASSPKRGGTDTQYFGPGTRLTVL.

V and J are TRBV4-2 and TRBJ2-7; a weak D match, TRBD2 (6 bases). The CDR3 spans 15 residues. Per the germline V gene, CDR1 is LGHNA and CDR2 is YNFKEQ. Trimming shortened V by 2 bases and J by 3 bases, and 14 bases separated the two germline ends. The CDR3 coding sequence is TGTGCCAGCAGCCAACTAGGGGAGGTCGGCTACGAGCAGTACTTC. It specifies CASSQLGEVGYEQYF.

V and J are TRBV4-2 and TRBJ1-5; no clear D. The CDR3 runs 13 residues. The germline V gene encodes CDR1 LGHNA and CDR2 YNFKEQ. V lost 4 bases and J 5 bases, leaving 9 bases between the germline ends. In DNA form, the CDR3 reads TGTGCCAGCAGCCCCGAACCATATCAGCCCCAGCATTTT. Its translation: CASSPEPYQPQHF.

V usage is TRBV4-3 and J usage is TRBJ1-1; D call uncertain. The CDR3 is made up of 13 amino acids. Germline V gives CDR1 LGHNA, CDR2 YSLEER. V shed 3 bases and J shed 9 bases, with 14 bases lying between them. This chain's CDR3 is CASSHGGSDQAFF. The CDR3 DNA follows: TGCGCCAGCAGCCACGGAGGTTCGGACCAAGCTTTCTTT.

The chain recombines TRBV11-1 with TRBJ2-5; D not resolved. V was cut by 1 base and J by 5 bases, with 8 bases left in between. The CDR3 loop spans 13 amino acids. Germline lookup yields CDR1 SGHAT and CDR2 FQDESV (reference sequence). CDR3 in amino acids: CASSLGHRETQYF. The CDR3 nucleotides are TGTGCCAGCAGCTTAGGACACCGGGAGACCCAGTACTTC.

The table lists this clonotype with a count of one. This chain links TRBV10-3 with TRBJ2-7, with 7 bases fitting TRBD1. The CDR3 is 14 amino acids. Germline V gene lookup returns CDR1 ENHRY and CDR2 SYGVKD. Losses at the gene ends were 3 bases for V and 2 bases for J; bases not matched to a gene: 4. The CDR3 loop reads CAISDGTEAYEQYF. CDR3 sequence (DNA): TGTGCCATCAGTGATGGGACAGAAGCCTACGAGCAGTACTTC.

This clonotype has only a few counts. The chain is built from TRBV12-3 or TRBV12-4 and TRBJ1-1; D might be TRBD1 (6 bases). The CDR3 is 15 amino acids. V was cut by 7 bases and J by 1 base, with 16 bases left in between. DNA of the CDR3: TGTGCCAGCAAAACGGCGGGACACACGAACACTGAAGCTTTCTTT. Translation: CASKTAGHTNTEAFF.

There are a few counts of this clonotype. The CDR3, as DNA: TGCAGTGCTGGGCGGGACGGTGAAAACATTCAGTACTTC. This gives the protein CSAGRDGENIQYF. The chain has TRBV20-1 and TRBJ2-4, with D possibly matching TRBD2 (6 bases). Trimming left V 5 bases short and J 5 bases short, with 13 bases between. Germline V CDR1 and CDR2: DFQATT, SNEGSKA (reference sequence). The CDR3 covers 13 residues.

This chain uses TRBV4-2 with TRBJ1-1; no definite D call. Germline lookup yields CDR1 LGHNA and CDR2 YNFKEQ. The CDR3 has 14 residues. V shed 1 base and J shed 1 base, with 7 bases lying between them. The CDR3 sequence is CASSQGSANTEAFF. The CDR3 DNA sequence: TGTGCCAGCAGCCAAGGTTCCGCGAACACTGAAGCTTTCTTT.

The CDR3, as DNA: TGTGCCAGCAGCTTCAACGTTGGAGTCAATGAGCAGTTCTTC. Protein: CASSFNVGVNEQFF. V and J are TRBV7-9 and TRBJ2-1; D gene unclear. The germline gives CDR1 SEHNR, CDR2 FQNEAQ (reference sequence). The CDR3 covers 14 residues. Trimming took 3 bases from V and 6 from J, leaving 12 bases between them.

This clonotype was observed a few times. The V and J genes are TRBV15 and TRBJ2-4; D tentatively reads TRBD1 or TRBD2 (7 bases each). The CDR3 is 15 residues long. Germline CDR1 is LNHNV and CDR2 is YYDKDF (reference sequence). Trimming shortened V by 5 bases and J by 4 bases, and 15 bases separated the two germline ends. The DNA of the CDR3 is TGTGCCACCAGCCAAGGGGGGGACAGAAAAAACATTCAGTACTTC. It specifies CATSQGGDRKNIQYF.

The CDR3: CASRLIAGVSTGELFF. CDR3 in DNA: TGCGCCAGCAGGCTCATAGCGGGAGTGAGCACCGGGGAGCTGTTTTTT. The V call is TRBV5-1, the J call TRBJ2-2, with 9 bases aligning to TRBD2. Losses at the gene ends were 5 bases for V and 4 bases for J; bases not matched to a gene: 9. The CDR3 consists of 16 residues. Per germline, CDR1 SGHRS and CDR2 YFSETQ.

This clonotype has only a few counts. V and J are TRBV7-6 and TRBJ2-2, with D hard to call. The germline V gene has CDR1 SGHVS and CDR2 FNYEAQ. V gave up 2 bases and J gave up 2 bases, with 12 bases separating them. The CDR3 spans 16 residues. The chain's CDR3 is CASSLTPLGNTGELFF. CDR3 nucleotide sequence: TGTGCCAGCAGCTTAACGCCGTTGGGAAACACCGGGGAGCTGTTTTTT.

This clonotype has only a few counts. The chain is built from TRBV6-2 or TRBV6-3 and TRBJ2-7; 11 bases are a match to TRBD2. CDR1 and CDR2 (germline): MNHEY, SVGEGT. This CDR3 region has 15 residues. Losses at the gene ends were 5 bases for V and 2 bases for J; bases not matched to a gene: 5. The CDR3 here is CASSTLAGGTYEQYF. The CDR3 DNA sequence: TGTGCCAGCAGTACCCTAGCGGGGGGCACCTACGAGCAGTACTTC.

The sample holds many counts of this clonotype. This chain uses TRBV5-1 with TRBJ2-1; D perhaps matches TRBD2 (6 bases). Per the germline V gene, CDR1 is SGHRS and CDR2 is YFSETQ. CDR3 length: 17 amino acids. V dropped 1 base and J dropped 0 bases, with 14 bases sitting between them. The CDR3 region has the DNA TGCGCCAGCAGCTTGCATGGCCAGACTAGCTCCTACAATGAGCAGTTCTTC. This encodes CASSLHGQTSSYNEQFF.

In its sample, this clonotype was seen a few times. This chain links TRBV4-2 with TRBJ2-1; D call uncertain. V was pared by 5 bases and J by 0 bases, with 11 bases between. CDR3 length: 15 residues. CDR1 is LGHNA and CDR2 is YNFKEQ in the germline V gene. The CDR3 region has the DNA TGTGCCAGCAGCAAGGAAGCGAGCTCCTACAATGAGCAGTTCTTC. It yields the protein CASSKEASSYNEQFF.

The sample holds many counts of this clonotype. Relative to the germline gene, one junction end is altered; a read error may explain this. The chain joins TRBV7-9 to TRBJ1-1, with D maybe TRBD1 (5 bases). The CDR3 spans 14 residues. The germline V gene encodes CDR1 SEHNR and CDR2 FQNEAQ (reference sequence). CDR3 residues: CASSSGAVNTEAFF. The CDR3, as DNA: TGCGCCAGCAGCTCCGGGGCGGTGAACACTGAAGCTTTCTTT.

The chain carries TRBV6-1 and TRBJ1-4; tentatively, D is TRBD1 (6 bases). Trimming shortened V by 6 bases and J by 3 bases, and 11 bases separated the two germline ends. This CDR3 has 14 amino acids. Germline V gives CDR1 MNHNS, CDR2 SASEGT. Here the CDR3 reads CASSKTGSNEKLFF. As DNA, the CDR3 is TGTGCCAGCAGCAAAACAGGGTCTAATGAAAAACTGTTTTTT.

This clonotype was picked up one time. The V gene is TRBV29-1, the J gene TRBJ2-7, with D uncertain. V was cut by 7 bases and J by 3 bases, with 13 bases left in between. The CDR3 totals 12 residues. Germline values: CDR1 SQVTM, CDR2 ANQGSEA. The CDR3, as DNA: TGCAGCGGTGTCTGGACGGACTACGAGCAGTACTTC. Protein: CSGVWTDYEQYF.

This clonotype was seen a few times. The chain is built from TRBV12-3 or TRBV12-4 and TRBJ2-7; TRBD2 matches 8 bases. J lost 5 bases, V lost 6 bases, and 9 bases had no gene match. The CDR3 contains 14 residues. The CDR3 DNA reads as TGTGCCAGCAGCCAGGGACTAGGTAGTCACGAGCAGTACTTC. Protein product: CASSQGLGSHEQYF.

V gene TRBV27 combines with J gene TRBJ2-7, with D unclear. Per the germline V gene, CDR1 is MNHEY and CDR2 is SMNVEV (reference sequence). V gave up 3 bases and J gave up 5 bases, with 8 bases separating them. CDR3 length equals 12 residues. This CDR3 is CASSFFGDEQYF. The CDR3 coding sequence is TGTGCCAGCAGTTTTTTTGGGGACGAGCAGTACTTC.

This clonotype has just a few counts. The chain joins TRBV29-1 to TRBJ1-5; D ambiguous. V was shortened by 7 bases and J by 0 bases, with 10 bases between the two germline ends. The CDR3 is 13 amino acids. Germline-derived CDR1 and CDR2 are SQVTM and ANQGSEA. CDR3 coding DNA: TGCAGCGCCCAGGACGGTAGCAATCAGCCCCAGCATTTT. It specifies CSAQDGSNQPQHF.

J is TRBJ2-3 and V is TRBV18, with 8 bases matching TRBD2. The CDR3 is made up of 15 amino acids. V gave up 1 base and J gave up 1 base; unmatched junction bases: 1. Germline loops: CDR1 KGHSH, CDR2 LQKENI. Here the CDR3 DNA reads TGTGCCAGCTCACCACAACTAGCGGGCACAGATACGCAGTATTTT. The encoded protein is CASSPQLAGTDTQYF. Full variable domain (outside the CDR3, taken from reference TRBV18 and TRBJ2-3): NAGVMQNPRHLVRRRGQEARLRCSPMKGHSHVYWYRQLPEEGLKFMVYLQKENIIDESGMPKERFSAEFPKEGPSILRIQQVVRGDSAAYFCASSPQLAGTDTQYFGPGTRLTVL.

The rearrangement joins TRBV4-3 to TRBJ1-5, with D maybe TRBD1 (5 bases). The V gene lost 0 bases and the J gene lost 2 bases, with 8 bases spanning the gap. The CDR3 is made up of 15 amino acids. Germline V gives CDR1 LGHNA, CDR2 YSLEER. CDR3 sequence: CASSQDSGGNQPQHF. The CDR3 bases are TGCGCCAGCAGCCAAGATTCGGGGGGCAATCAGCCCCAGCATTTT.

This clonotype was counted a few times. The rearrangement joins TRBV2 to TRBJ2-3, with D tentatively TRBD1 (6 bases). The ends were cut back, 10 bases at V and 0 bases at J, with 14 bases in the middle. The CDR3 totals 14 residues. Per germline, CDR1 SNHLY and CDR2 FYNNEI. CDR3 protein: CATHHRESTDTQYF. Here the CDR3 DNA reads TGTGCCACCCATCACAGGGAGAGCACAGATACGCAGTATTTT. Complete variable domain (other parts from reference TRBV2 and TRBJ2-3): EPEVTQTPSHQVTQMGQEVILRCVPISNHLYFYWYRQILGQKVEFLVSFYNNEISEKSEIFDDQFSVERPDGSNFTLKIRSTKLEDSAMYFCATHHRESTDTQYFGPGTRLTVL.

This clonotype was counted many times. The V gene is TRBV7-2, the J gene TRBJ1-2, with a tentative D call TRBD1 (5 bases). The CDR3 consists of 15 residues. Looked up from germline, CDR1 is SGHTA and CDR2 is FQGNSA. V was pared by 5 bases and J by 7 bases, with 20 bases between. The CDR3 coding sequence is TGTGCCAGCAGCCCCTCACAAGCAGGGAGCGGTGGCTACACCTTC. Residues: CASSPSQAGSGGYTF.

The chain joins TRBV20-1 to TRBJ2-2, with D unclear. In germline, CDR1 is DFQATT, CDR2 SNEGSKA (reference sequence). CDR3 length equals 15 residues. The germline V and J ends were trimmed by 2 bases and 5 bases, with 15 bases remaining between them. The CDR3 region is CSARPHGRGTGELFF. The CDR3 region has the DNA TGCAGTGCTAGACCTCATGGACGAGGAACCGGGGAGCTGTTTTTT.